This T cell receptor (beta chain) was obtained from a study of cytomegalovirus exposure and HLA in healthy donors. TCRdb's table, derived via immunoSEQ multiplex PCR, lists solely in-frame clones and lacks some. Here the sample spans some 170,000 clones, roughly 86% being singletons. The source material was PBMCs. The origin of this receptor is a man between 18 and 29 years old in good health and CMV-seropositive.

CDR3 residues: CASVRRGNTEAFF. As DNA, the CDR3 is TGTGCCAGCGTCAGGCGGGGGAACACTGAAGCTTTCTTT. V gene TRBV2 combines with J gene TRBJ1-1; D is undetermined. CDR1 and CDR2 (germline): SNHLY, FYNNEI. Between the trimmed V and J ends, which lost 8 bases and 1 base, there was a span of 11 bases. This CDR3 region has 13 residues. The complete variable domain, with remaining parts taken from reference TRBV2 and TRBJ1-1, reads EPEVTQTPSHQVTQMGQEVILRCVPISNHLYFYWYRQILGQKVEFLVSFYNNEISEKSEIFDDQFSVERPDGSNFTLKIRSTKLEDSAMYFCASVRRGNTEAFFGQGTRLTVV.